The clone carrying this T cell receptor beta chain was counted at least ten times. Germline CDR1 SGHDN, CDR2 FVKESK. The CDR3 is 13 residues long. The V gene lost 1 base and the J gene lost 6 bases, with 10 bases spanning the gap. Profiles of TCR beta VDJ and CDR3 were generated from a genomic DNA template. Via MiXCR, TCRdb re-called the reads, giving one row per CDR3 protein. In the table there are approximately 190,000 distinct CDR3 sequences, nearly 50% of which are singletons. The data derive from a study of CD8+CD57+ T cells in acquired aplastic anemia. Selection for sequencing was limited to patients who had shown CD8+CD57+ cell expansion by flow cytometry.

This receptor was taken from a human donor with aplastic anemia. The material sequenced was sorted CD4+, CD8+, or CD8+CD57+ T cells (not recorded which) from PBMCs. The chain uses TRBV14 and TRBJ2-7; D call uncertain. CDR3 sequence (DNA): TGTGCCAGCAGCCAAGTGGTGGGTAGCGAGCAGTACTTC. This sequence encodes CASSQVVGSEQYF. The full variable domain, its missing parts supplied by reference TRBV14 and TRBJ2-7, is EAGVTQFPSHSVIEKGQTVTLRCDPISGHDNLYWYRRVMGKEIKFLLHFVKESKQDESGMPNNRFLAERTGGTYSTLKVQPAELEDSGVYFCASSQVVGSEQYFGPGTRLTVT.